The source of this TCR beta chain is a study of human T cells and chemical hapten exposure. This clonotype was seen a few times. Its antigen is unidentified. TCRdb used MiXCR to reprocess the RACE reads, holding one entry per CDR3 protein. Of around 380,000 distinct CDR3 sequences listed, approximately 5.8% are singletons. Time point defined: pre-sensitization, week 0. Treatment specified: therapeutic diphenylcyclopropenone sensitization with weekly scalp DPC. Study results and limitations: Relative to control repertoires, expanded TCRs gave rise to significantly more large CDR3 similarity clusters.

This receptor was obtained from a woman younger than 35 with alopecia areata. Some clones in this sample may be carry-over from other donors' samples. This material consisted of whole blood, taken in connection with sensitization to the hapten diphenylcyclopropenone (DPC).

CDR3: CSASDRGGYTF. The CDR3 nucleotides are TGCAGTGCTTCCGACAGGGGTGGCTACACCTTC. The chain links TRBV20-1 to TRBJ1-2; 8 nucleotides align to TRBD1. The ends lost 5 bases at V and 7 bases at J; junction bases unmatched: 3. The CDR3 runs 11 residues. CDR1 and CDR2 from the germline V gene are DFQATT and SNEGSKA (reference sequence).